These 9 T cell receptor beta chains were sequenced from one sample in a study of cytomegalovirus exposure and HLA in healthy donors. A multiplex PCR was run with 60 Vbeta primers and 13 Jbeta primers. Assay used: immunoSEQ multiplex PCR; TCRdb lists only in-frame clones, some missing. There are more than 85,000 clones in the sample; approximately 70% occur only once, and under 4% lies in the top ten. Sequencing was performed on PBMCs. These TCRs come from a man in his thirties or forties in good health and CMV-seronegative.

This clone showed up just a few times. V usage is TRBV6-1 and J usage is TRBJ1-1, with a weak D call TRBD1 (6 bases). The CDR3 totals 12 residues. With 4 bases removed from V and 11 bases from J, the gap between germline ends came to 14 bases. Germline V lookup: CDR1 MNHNS, CDR2 SASEGT. Written as DNA, the CDR3 is TGTGCCAGCAGTGGACAGGCGAATATGGCTTTCTTT. It codes for CASSGQANMAFF.

A remark on this clone: At one end the junction does not follow the germline gene, possibly because of a read error. Distinct nucleotide sequences in the sample also encode this CDR3. The chain couples TRBV5-6 to TRBJ2-2; tentative D call: TRBD2 (6 bases). Germline CDR1 is SGHDT and CDR2 is YYEEEE. CDR3 length: 16 residues. This CDR3 reads CASSWRADRGTGELFF. The DNA of the CDR3 is TGCGCCAGCAGCTGGAGGGCGGATCGAGGCACCGGGGAGCTGTTTTTT.

CDR3 DNA: TGTGCCAGCAGCGCTGCGGGTAGCCTTGGGACCCAGTACTTC. This sequence encodes CASSAAGSLGTQYF. The chain combines TRBV5-8 with TRBJ2-5, with a tentative D call TRBD2 (5 bases). V lost 4 bases and J lost 7, with 17 bases in between. The length of the CDR3 is 14 residues. Germline CDR1 reads SGHTS; CDR2 reads YDEGEE.

This clone was detected only a few times. The V and J genes are TRBV15 and TRBJ2-3; tentative D call: TRBD2 (5 bases). Germline values: CDR1 LNHNV, CDR2 YYDKDF (reference sequence). V shed 5 bases and J shed 4 bases, with 22 bases lying between them. The CDR3 loop spans 17 amino acids. CDR3 DNA sequence: TGTGCCACCAGCCCCCCCCGCGACGATGGAGGTGCAGATACGCAGTATTTT. Protein sequence: CATSPPRDDGGADTQYF.

This sequence joins TRBV7-2 and TRBJ1-2; 8 bases line up with TRBD1. Germline V gene sequence: CDR1 SGHTA, CDR2 FQGNSA. The V and J ends lost 5 bases and 7 bases, in that order; junction bases with no gene match: 9. This CDR3 is 14 amino acids long. CDR3 sequence reads: CASSQSQGAVGYTF. In DNA form, the CDR3 reads TGTGCCAGCAGCCAGAGTCAGGGGGCAGTTGGCTACACCTTC.

This chain links TRBV29-1 with TRBJ2-7, with 11 bases that match TRBD1. Per germline, CDR1 SQVTM and CDR2 ANQGSEA. The V gene end was trimmed by 1 base and the J gene end by 5 bases; junction bases not matched to a gene: 7. The CDR3 spans 15 residues. CDR3 amino acids: CSVEGGQGARDEQYF. The CDR3 coding sequence is TGCAGCGTTGAAGGAGGACAGGGGGCGAGGGACGAGCAGTACTTC.

The chain has TRBV29-1 and TRBJ1-5, with D possibly matching TRBD1 (5 bases). The CDR3 spans 13 residues. Germline CDR1 is SQVTM and CDR2 is ANQGSEA. Trimming left V 6 bases short and J 6 bases short, with 15 bases between. The CDR3 region has the DNA TGCAGCGTCCGGGGGGGTTTCGGTCAGCCCCAGCATTTT. Protein: CSVRGGFGQPQHF.

The genes are TRBV27 and TRBJ2-3; D is possibly TRBD2 (5 bases). V gave up 2 bases and J gave up 2 bases, with 14 bases separating them. The CDR3 is 16 residues long. Germline CDR1 MNHEY, CDR2 SMNVEV (reference sequence). CDR3 in DNA: TGTGCCAGCAGTTTAGCGGGCCTGACTGCCACAGATACGCAGTATTTT. This gives the protein CASSLAGLTATDTQYF.

The V gene is TRBV19, the J gene TRBJ1-1; D may be TRBD1 (5 bases). V lost 3 bases and J 0 bases, leaving 23 bases between the germline ends. Germline CDR1 is LNHDA and CDR2 is SQIVND (reference sequence). CDR3 size: 19 residues. This chain's CDR3 is CASSILVWQGRRMNTEAFF. CDR3 bases: TGTGCCAGTAGTATCCTGGTCTGGCAGGGAAGAAGAATGAACACTGAAGCTTTCTTT.